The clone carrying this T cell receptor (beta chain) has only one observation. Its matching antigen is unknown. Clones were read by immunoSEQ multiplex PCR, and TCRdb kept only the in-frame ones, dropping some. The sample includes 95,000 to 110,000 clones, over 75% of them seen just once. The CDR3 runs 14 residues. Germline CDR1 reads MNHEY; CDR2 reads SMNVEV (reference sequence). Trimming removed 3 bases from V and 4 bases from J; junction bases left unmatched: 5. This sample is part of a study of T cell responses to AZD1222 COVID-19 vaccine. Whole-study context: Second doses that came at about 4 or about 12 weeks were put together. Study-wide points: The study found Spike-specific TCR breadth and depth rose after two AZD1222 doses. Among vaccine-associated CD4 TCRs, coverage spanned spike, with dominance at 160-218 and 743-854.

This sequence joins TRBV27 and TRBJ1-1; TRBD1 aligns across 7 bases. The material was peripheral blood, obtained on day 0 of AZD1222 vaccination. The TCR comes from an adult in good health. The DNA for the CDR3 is TGTGCCAGCAGTTTTTTACAGGGGACCACTGAAGCTTTCTTT. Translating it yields CASSFLQGTTEAFF.